The clone carrying this TCR beta chain showed up just a few times. Its antigen is still unknown. This entry comes from a study of chemoradiotherapy in HPV16-positive cancers. Findings and caveats of the study: In HPV16-positive patients, HPV-responsive T-cell expansion tracked better recurrence-free survival.

Libraries were prepared by immunoSEQ multiplex PCR; TCRdb keeps only in-frame clonotypes and omits some of them. Seen here are 10,000 to 15,000 clones, roughly 87% observed once, and the top ten hold roughly a fifth. CDR1 and CDR2 (germline): SGHTA, FQGNSA. V trimming: 2 bases; J trimming: 1 base; junction bases outside the gene matches: 2. The CDR3 sequence is 15 residues long. The TCR sequence derives from a human donor with HPV-associated anogenital cancer. The sequencing here drew on blood, taken from a patient who underwent chemoradiotherapy. The chain has TRBV7-2 and TRBJ2-5, with 9 bases that match TRBD2. The CDR3 bases are TGTGCCAGCAGCTTATCTAGCGGGGTCCAAGAGACCCAGTACTTC. Protein sequence: CASSLSSGVQETQYF. The variable domain in full, with the rest retrieved from reference TRBV7-2 and TRBJ2-5, is GAGVSQSPSNKVTEKGKDVELRCDPISGHTALYWYRQSLGQGLEFLIYFQGNSAPDKSGLPSDRFSAERTGGSVSTLTIQRTQQEDSAVYLCASSLSSGVQETQYFGPGTRLLVL.